This TCR beta chain was retrieved from a study of T cell responses to AZD1222 COVID-19 vaccine. On this clone itself: Its matching antigen is unknown.

TCRdb's table, derived via immunoSEQ multiplex PCR, lists solely in-frame clones and lacks some. This table holds some 200,000 clones, 90% to 95% found once. Study-wide results and limits: Seropositive AZD1222 recipients at baseline numbered only five or six. Sampling captured repertoires only after the peak T cell response.

J gave up 6 bases and V 8 bases, and 4 bases lay outside the gene matches. The length of the CDR3 is 12 residues. The germline V gene encodes CDR1 SGDLS and CDR2 YYNGEE. The TCR comes from an adult in good health. The sample here was peripheral blood, taken on day 0 of AZD1222 vaccination. This chain uses TRBV9 with TRBJ1-5; 8 bases map to TRBD1. The CDR3 spells CASQGAFQPQHF. The DNA of the CDR3 is TGTGCCAGTCAGGGGGCCTTTCAGCCCCAGCATTTT.